Below, 20 T cell receptor beta chains from the same sample are listed, as sequenced in a study of cytomegalovirus exposure and HLA in healthy donors (dated 2017 in TCRdb). Library construction relied on the immunoSEQ multiplex PCR assay. For the multiplex PCR, a mixture combining 60 forward primers for TCR Vbeta segments and 13 reverse primers for TCR Jbeta segments was used. TCRdb retrieved this table from immuneACCESS and kept in-frame rearrangements only. Not all clones are present; in checked studies, unresolved V genes account for under half, and no reason is known for the remainder. Present in this sample are some 110,000 clones, around 10% of which were seen just once. Clones ranked in the top ten supply 5.8% of the sample. The sample taken for sequencing was PBMCs. The receptor source for this set is a man aged 35 to 55 in good health and CMV-seropositive.

This clone turned up a few times. V and J are TRBV27 and TRBJ2-7, with TRBD1 matching 7 bases. Per the germline V gene, CDR1 is MNHEY and CDR2 is SMNVEV (reference sequence). Trimming at V came to 4 bases and at J to 2 bases, leaving 5 bases not matched to a gene. The CDR3 has 14 amino acids. The DNA for the CDR3 is TGTGCCAGCAGTTCCGGGACAGAGCCCTACGAGCAGTACTTC. Protein product: CASSSGTEPYEQYF.

This clone was picked up a small number of times. The chain employs TRBV9 and TRBJ2-3, with D maybe TRBD2 (6 bases). Germline CDR1 reads SGDLS; CDR2 reads YYNGEE. The CDR3 contains 16 residues. V lost 0 bases, J lost 5 bases, and 16 bases lay in between. CDR3 in DNA: TGTGCCAGCAGCGTAGCTACGTCGGGGGTGAGAGATACGCAGTATTTT. Protein sequence: CASSVATSGVRDTQYF.

This clone has only one observation. The chain recombines TRBV6-1 with TRBJ1-6; TRBD1 aligns across 7 bases. Germline CDR1 reads MNHNS; CDR2 reads SASEGT. With V trimmed by 10 bases and J by 7 bases, 4 bases remained unmatched. The CDR3 has 12 amino acids. CDR3 sequence reads: CAIGQANSPLHF. The CDR3 coding sequence is TGTGCCATAGGACAGGCAAATTCACCCCTCCACTTT.

The CDR3 sequence is CASSRGLGNEQFF. CDR3 bases: TGTGCCAGCAGCAGGGGTCTAGGTAATGAGCAGTTCTTC. This chain joins TRBV7-3 and TRBJ2-1, with TRBD1 as a possible D gene (5 bases). The germline V gene encodes CDR1 SGHTA and CDR2 FQGTGA. This CDR3 comprises 13 residues. V gave up 5 bases and J gave up 7 bases, with 12 bases separating them.

The gene calls are TRBV5-4 and TRBJ2-5, with D possibly being TRBD2 (6 bases). The ends were cut back, 3 bases at V and 5 bases at J, with 17 bases in the middle. Germline CDR1 reads SGHNT; CDR2 reads YYREEE (reference sequence). The CDR3 contains 15 residues. CDR3 coding DNA: TGTGCCAGCAGCTCATGGGACTGGGGCGACGAGACCCAGTACTTC. Residues: CASSSWDWGDETQYF.

The chain joins TRBV19 to TRBJ2-1, with D tentatively TRBD1 (6 bases). V lost 6 bases and J lost 7, with 13 bases in between. CDR1 and CDR2 (germline): LNHDA, SQIVND (reference sequence). The CDR3 spans 13 residues. The CDR3 region has the DNA TGTGCCAGTAGCACCCCCCAGGGGAATGAGCAGTTCTTC. Translating it yields CASSTPQGNEQFF.

This clone appeared a few times. The chain couples TRBV11-3 to TRBJ2-2; 10 bases agree with TRBD2. The CDR3 is made up of 16 amino acids. With V trimmed by 5 bases and J by 4 bases, 7 bases remained unmatched. The germline V gene has CDR1 SGHNT and CDR2 YENEEA. DNA for the CDR3: TGTGCCAGCAGCCTGGGACTAGCGCAGGGCACCGGGGAGCTGTTTTTT. Translating gives CASSLGLAQGTGELFF.

The table lists this clone with a few counts. The chain links TRBV4-3 to TRBJ2-1; TRBD2 aligns across 12 bases. Germline CDR1 and CDR2: LGHNA and YSLEER. With 1 base clipped from V and 13 bases from J, the junction kept 11 bases outside the gene matches. The CDR3 sequence is 16 residues long. As DNA, the CDR3 is TGCGCCAGCAGCCAAGGAGGGGCACTAGCGGGAGGTGAACAGTTCTTC. It specifies CASSQGGALAGGEQFF.

The gene calls are TRBV21-1 and TRBJ2-3; TRBD1, as called in the table, went unchecked against the DNA. TRBV21-1 is an annotated pseudogene. This CDR3 contains 18 residues. The CDR3 is CASSKGNGTGVGTDTQYF. CDR3 nucleotides: TGTGCCAGCAGCAAAGGGAACGGGACAGGGGTTGGCACAGATACGCAGTATTTT.

The rearrangement joins TRBV6-5 to TRBJ1-1; 8 bases fit TRBD1. This CDR3 has 12 residues. V lost 6 bases and J lost 11; bases outside the gene matches: 8. Germline V lookup: CDR1 MNHEY, CDR2 SVGAGI. CDR3: CASRPSTGEAFF. The CDR3 DNA is TGTGCCAGCAGGCCGTCGACAGGGGAGGCTTTCTTT.

This chain uses TRBV6-5 with TRBJ1-5; D is possibly TRBD1 (6 bases). V was trimmed by 4 bases and J by 3 bases, leaving 10 bases between them. The CDR3 is 14 amino acids. Germline V gives CDR1 MNHEY, CDR2 SVGAGI. The CDR3, as DNA: TGTGCCAGCAGTTTGACAGGTGACAATCAGCCCCAGCATTTT. It codes for CASSLTGDNQPQHF.

This clone was counted at least ten times. The rearrangement links TRBV19 to TRBJ1-2, with D unclear. The CDR3 is 12 amino acids. Per germline, CDR1 LNHDA and CDR2 SQIVND (reference sequence). Trimming removed 7 bases at V and 6 bases at J, with 12 bases between. CDR3 loop: CASIGGVDGYTF. In nucleotides, the CDR3 is TGTGCCAGTATAGGCGGAGTTGATGGCTACACCTTC.

This clone was seen a few times. V is TRBV4-3 and J is TRBJ1-1; 8 positions agree with TRBD1. With 3 bases clipped from V and 0 bases from J, the junction kept 0 bases outside the gene matches. This CDR3 is 14 amino acids long. The germline CDR1 and CDR2 sequences are LGHNA and YSLEER. The DNA for the CDR3 is TGCGCCAGCAGCCAGACAGGGGTGAACACTGAAGCTTTCTTT. Its protein is CASSQTGVNTEAFF.

This chain links TRBV7-2 with TRBJ2-1; TRBD2 agrees at 14 bases. The CDR3 runs to 15 residues. The V segment lost 5 bases and the J segment 10 bases; nucleotides outside the gene matches: 7. The germline CDR1 and CDR2 sequences are SGHTA and FQGNSA. The CDR3 coding sequence is TGTGCCAGCAGCCCCGGGACTAGCGGGAGTAAAGAGCAGTTCTTC. Protein: CASSPGTSGSKEQFF.

The gene calls are TRBV15 and TRBJ1-1, with a possible D match to TRBD1 (5 bases). CDR1 LNHNV and CDR2 YYDKDF come from the germline V gene (reference sequence). V lost 6 bases to trimming and J lost 3 bases, with 14 bases between them. This CDR3 spans 14 amino acids. CDR3 residues: CATRKGRVDTEAFF. The DNA of the CDR3 is TGTGCCACCAGGAAGGGCAGGGTGGACACTGAAGCTTTCTTT.

V and J are TRBV2 and TRBJ2-1; D unclear. V was shortened by 4 bases and J by 5 bases, with 9 bases between the two germline ends. Germline lookup yields CDR1 SNHLY and CDR2 FYNNEI. This CDR3 has 13 amino acids. The CDR3: CASSVSRNNEQFF. Written as DNA, the CDR3 is TGTGCCAGCAGTGTGTCTAGGAACAATGAGCAGTTCTTC.

The chain couples TRBV5-1 to TRBJ2-7, with D uncertain. Germline assignment: CDR1 SGHRS and CDR2 YFSETQ. This CDR3 comprises 13 residues. Trimming left V 0 bases short and J 4 bases short, with 8 bases between. The DNA of the CDR3 is TGCGCCAGCAGCTTGGCCCTTTTTTACGAGCAGTACTTC. It yields the protein CASSLALFYEQYF.

The gene calls are TRBV7-2 and TRBJ2-3; the match to TRBD1 covers 10 bases. Per the germline V gene, CDR1 is SGHTA and CDR2 is FQGNSA. V was pared by 8 bases and J by 1 base, with 3 bases of the junction left unmatched. The CDR3 spans 14 residues. CDR3: CASSGTGGTDTQYF. DNA of the CDR3: TGTGCCAGCTCCGGGACAGGGGGCACAGATACGCAGTATTTT.

The chain joins TRBV27 to TRBJ1-2, with 8 bases fitting TRBD1. Germline V CDR1 and CDR2: MNHEY, SMNVEV (reference sequence). The CDR3 length is 15 residues. Trimming at V came to 5 bases and at J to 4 bases, leaving 9 bases not matched to a gene. The CDR3 loop reads CASSQRTGIGYGYTF. The CDR3, as DNA: TGTGCCAGCAGTCAGCGGACAGGGATCGGCTATGGCTACACCTTC.

This clone has more than one count but fewer than ten. The chain couples TRBV5-5 to TRBJ1-1; no definite D call. The CDR3 spans 15 residues. Looked up from germline, CDR1 is SGHKS and CDR2 is YYEKEE (reference sequence). Trimming cost V 5 bases and J 0 bases, with 14 bases left between them. DNA for the CDR3: TGTGCCAGCAGTTACGACACTTACATGAACACTGAAGCTTTCTTT. Residues: CASSYDTYMNTEAFF.